This TCR beta chain was documented in a study of T cells in Graves' hyperthyroidism and ophthalmopathy. Researchers took RNA transcripts and amplified the TCR beta CDR3 regions from them. HTBI primers were used for first-round RT-PCR of the TCR CDR3. TCRdb redid the calling of the multiplex PCR reads with MiXCR, one entry per CDR3 protein. The sample contains hundreds of thousands of distinct CDR3 sequences, around 20% of which appear only once. The ends lost 11 bases at V and 2 bases at J; junction bases unmatched: 9. Germline V gene data show CDR1 as MDHEN and CDR2 as SYDVKM. CDR3 length: 14 residues.

The sequence was collected from a man in his thirties or forties with Graves' ophthalmopathy. The chain combines TRBV28 with TRBJ2-3, with 8 bases lining up with TRBD1. Sequencing was performed on blood. The CDR3 DNA is TGTGCCGGCACCGGACAGGGTCCCACAGATACGCAGTATTTT. Protein: CAGTGQGPTDTQYF.